Listed below are T cell receptor beta chains from one sample, sequenced in a study of blood T cell repertoires in COVID-19. Produced via immunoSEQ multiplex PCR; TCRdb's table is partial and in-frame only. The table lists just over 150,000 clones, 84% of them singletons. Sequencing was done on a sample of peripheral blood. The receptors stem from a woman between 45 and 60 years old with acute or convalescent COVID-19. Both conserved end residues are part of each CDR3. The D gene is left open where the match is weak. Some rows mark clone size as missing; the rest say once, few, many or name a class of expanded clone.

V gene	clone size	D gene	J gene	CDR3 DNA	CDR3 protein
TRBV2	NA	NA	TRBJ1-4	TGTGCCAGCAGCACAGGGTTTGTTTGGGAAAAACTGTTTTTT	CASSTGFVWEKLFF
TRBV9	NA	NA	TRBJ2-3	TGTGCCAGCAGCGTAGATCTAGGCCGTACGCAGTATTTT	CASSVDLGRTQYF
TRBV6-1	NA	NA	TRBJ1-5	TGTGCCAGCAGTGAAGCGGGGACACATAGCAATCAGCCCCAGCATTTT	CASSEAGTHSNQPQHF
TRBV10-2	NA	NA	TRBJ2-3	TGCGCCAGGCTCACTCAGGGAAGCACAGATACGCAGTATTTT	CARLTQGSTDTQYF
TRBV28	NA	NA	TRBJ2-7	TGTGCCAGCAGTTTAGGCGGGGCTAGGGGCGAGCAGTACTTC	CASSLGGARGEQYF
TRBV27	NA	TRBD2	TRBJ2-1	TGTGCCAGTAGCGGGAGGATAGGCAATGAGCAGTTCTTC	CASSGRIGNEQFF
TRBV28	NA	NA	TRBJ2-2	TGTGCCAGCCTTGGGGACACGAACACCGGGGAGCTGTTTTTT	CASLGDTNTGELFF
TRBV7-6	NA	NA	TRBJ1-6	TGTGCCAGCAGCGTAGGGCCAGATTCACCCCTCCACTTT	CASSVGPDSPLHF
TRBV28	NA	NA	TRBJ2-7	TGTGCCAGCAGTTATTCAGACTACGAGCAGTACTTC	CASSYSDYEQYF
TRBV28	few	TRBD1	TRBJ2-2	TGTGCCAGCAGTTTCCTCACAGGGGTTACCGGGGAGCTGTTTTTT	CASSFLTGVTGELFF
TRBV29-1	NA	TRBD1	TRBJ1-1	TGCAGCGTAGGGGACAGGGCCTCTGAAGCTTTCTTT	CSVGDRASEAFF
TRBV6-6	NA	NA	TRBJ1-4	TGTGCCAGCAGTCCCCAATTAGGGGGAACGGGGAATGAAAAACTGTTTTTT	CASSPQLGGTGNEKLFF
TRBV6-6	NA	TRBD1	TRBJ1-1	TGTGCCAGCAGAAAACAGGGGGTGAACACTGAAGCTTTCTTT	CASRKQGVNTEAFF
TRBV5-8	NA	TRBD1	TRBJ1-2	TGTGCCAGCAGCTTGGGGACAGGGCTTACCTATGGCTACACCTTC	CASSLGTGLTYGYTF
TRBV29-1	once	TRBD1	TRBJ1-1	TGCAGCGTACACAGACCGGGACAGGGGTCTATATTGACTGAAGCTTTCTTT	CSVHRPGQGSILTEAFF
TRBV2	NA	NA	TRBJ1-6	TGTGCCAGCAGCACCTACTCTGGCCAGGGTGGCTCACCCCTCCACTTT	CASSTYSGQGGSPLHF
TRBV19	NA	TRBD1	TRBJ1-2	TGTGCCAGTACCCCGACAGGGCACTATGGCTACACCTTC	CASTPTGHYGYTF
TRBV9	once	NA	TRBJ1-1	TGTGCCAGCAGCGGACAGGAGCGCGGGACTGAAGCTTTCTTT	CASSGQERGTEAFF
TRBV7-9	NA	NA	TRBJ2-3	TGTGCCAGCAGCTCTCTCGGCACAGATACGCAGTATTTT	CASSSLGTDTQYF
TRBV6-5	few	TRBD1	TRBJ2-7	TGTGCCAGCAGGCAGGGGGTAGGAAGCTACGAGCAGTACTTC	CASRQGVGSYEQYF
TRBV10-3	once	NA	TRBJ1-2	TGTGCCATCAGTCCCGCAGGGGATGGCTACACCTTC	CAISPAGDGYTF
TRBV28	once	TRBD1	TRBJ1-5	TGTGCCAGCAGTTTAGGCAGGGGGGTCGCTCAGCCCCAGCATTTT	CASSLGRGVAQPQHF
TRBV9	NA	NA	TRBJ1-1	TGTGCCAGCAGCCCCGGAAGCGGGAACACTGAAGCTTTCTTT	CASSPGSGNTEAFF
TRBV18	once	NA	TRBJ2-5	TGTGCCAGCTCACCGAGTCCGGGGAAACAAGAGACCCAGTACTTC	CASSPSPGKQETQYF
TRBV9	NA	NA	TRBJ2-1	TGTGCCAGCAGCGCGACAGGCACTACCTACAATGAGCAGTTCTTC	CASSATGTTYNEQFF
TRBV4-2	NA	NA	TRBJ1-1	TGTGCCAGCAGCCAGGGTCTACAGGAAGACACTGAAGCTTTCTTT	CASSQGLQEDTEAFF
TRBV3-1/TRBV3-2	NA	NA	TRBJ1-1	TGTGCCAGCAGCCAAGGCGGGGTGGGGACTGAAGCTTTCTTT	CASSQGGVGTEAFF
TRBV19	NA	NA	TRBJ1-5	TGTGCCAGTTCCCTGTTCGCCGGAGGGCGCGATCAGCCCCAGCATTTT	CASSLFAGGRDQPQHF
TRBV6-5	NA	TRBD2	TRBJ2-7	TGTGCCAGCAGACCACCGGGACTAACCTCCTACGAGCAGTACTTC	CASRPPGLTSYEQYF
TRBV12-3/TRBV12-4	NA	NA	TRBJ1-1	TGTGCCAGCACCACGGACGACAGAGAAGCTTTCTTT	CASTTDDREAFF
TRBV27	NA	NA	TRBJ1-1	TGTGCCAGCAGTTTAGGCGGACAGCTCTACACTGAAGCTTTCTTT	CASSLGGQLYTEAFF
TRBV5-6	NA	TRBD2	TRBJ2-7	TGTGCCAGCAGCTCCGGGACTAACTACGAGCAGTACTTC	CASSSGTNYEQYF
TRBV6-2/TRBV6-3	NA	TRBD1	TRBJ1-2	TGTGCCAGCAGTTCGGTAGACAGGGATGGCTACACCTTC	CASSSVDRDGYTF
TRBV4-3	NA	TRBD2	TRBJ2-1	TGCGCCAGCAGGGGAAGCGGGAGGGCCCTAAATGAGCAGTTCTTC	CASRGSGRALNEQFF
TRBV5-4	few	TRBD1	TRBJ2-5	TGTGCCAGCAGCTTGGGGGGACAGGGCCCTTTTCAAGAGACCCAGTACTTC	CASSLGGQGPFQETQYF
TRBV27	once	NA	TRBJ2-5	TGTGCCAGCAGTTCACGGAGGGGAGAGACCCAGTACTTC	CASSSRRGETQYF